This entry describes one T cell receptor beta chain. Time point given: recipient sample about 28 days before transplant, after cytoreduction. This sample was included in a study of T cell clonotyping in hematopoietic cell transplantation. Turning to the study itself: Recipients' pretransplant samples followed cytoreduction.

The table came from immunoSEQ multiplex PCR; TCRdb's copy has only in-frame clones and leaves some out. The repertoire holds more than 25,000 clones, with roughly three quarters as singletons. V lost 2 bases to trimming and J lost 3 bases, with 8 bases between them. The CDR3 spans 13 residues. Germline V gene sequence: CDR1 SGHRS, CDR2 YFSETQ. The sequence derives from a man aged 50-59 years with myelodysplastic syndrome. Some clones in this sample may be carry-over from other donors' samples. The genes are TRBV5-1 and TRBJ1-2; no definite D call. This sample comprised peripheral blood mononuclear cells, obtained before stem cell transplant. DNA for the CDR3: TGCGCCAGCAGCTTCGGGCTGCACTATGGCTACACCTTC. This sequence encodes CASSFGLHYGYTF.